This TCR beta chain was identified in a study of a mutant IDH1 vaccine in newly diagnosed glioma. Study at large: Eight vaccinations reached patients in weeks 1, 3, 5, 7, 11, 15, 19 and 23. Patients were started on vaccination 4-6 weeks after radiotherapy alone, or with temozolomide cycles. Beforehand, treatment had been radiotherapy, temozolomide, or both; the majority received both.

Time point meaning: week 23, last vaccination. Vaccination used 300 ug of mutant IDH1 20-mer peptide per dose, with topical imiquimod. Method: immunoSEQ multiplex PCR; TCRdb's copy keeps in-frame clones and lacks some. The data show approximately 70,000 clones, under 90% seen once. V was shortened by 4 bases and J by 2 bases, with 17 bases between the two germline ends. The CDR3 totals 16 residues. CDR1 MNHEY and CDR2 SMNVEV come from the germline V gene (reference sequence). As to this clone: Its target is not known.

The material was PBMCs, obtained from a glioma patient whose treatment included an IDH1 peptide vaccine. The V and J genes are TRBV27 and TRBJ1-2, with a tentative D call TRBD1 (5 bases). This clonotype was obtained from a man aged 18 to 29 with glioma. The CDR3 spells CASSSGVSRSNYGYTF. CDR3 DNA: TGTGCCAGCAGTTCGGGGGTTTCACGATCCAACTATGGCTACACCTTC.